A single sample gave rise to the 32 T cell receptor beta chains below, sequenced in a study of control samples from healthy donors and cancer patients. Libraries were prepared by immunoSEQ multiplex PCR; TCRdb keeps only in-frame clonotypes and omits some of them. The sample holds around 170,000 clones, 85% to 90% seen once. The sequenced sample consisted of blood. The origin of the receptors is a woman aged 25 to 45 in good health.

The chain recombines TRBV6-6 with TRBJ2-2; D tentatively reads TRBD1 or TRBD2 (5 bases each). The CDR3 runs to 14 residues. From germline, CDR1 is MNHNY and CDR2 SVGAGI (reference sequence). V was cut by 2 bases and J by 6 bases, with 10 bases left in between. The CDR3 DNA reads as TGTGCCAGCAGTTACGGGACCCGGGCCGGGGAGCTGTTTTTT. Protein product: CASSYGTRAGELFF.

The rearrangement uses TRBV5-4 and TRBJ1-1; D not resolved. Trimming shortened V by 4 bases and J by 7 bases, and 17 bases separated the two germline ends. The CDR3 totals 14 residues. The germline V gene encodes CDR1 SGHNT and CDR2 YYREEE (reference sequence). This CDR3 is CASSPAVGGREAFF. In nucleotides, the CDR3 is TGTGCCAGCAGCCCGGCCGTGGGCGGGCGTGAAGCTTTCTTT.

The chain joins TRBV4-1 to TRBJ1-5; 7 bases match TRBD1. Germline values: CDR1 MGHRA, CDR2 YSYEKL. This CDR3 contains 16 residues. Trimming took 0 bases from V and 6 from J; bases not matched to a gene: 8. The CDR3 protein is CASSQDSRGGGQPQHF. Written as DNA, the CDR3 is TGCGCCAGCAGCCAAGATAGCAGGGGGGGCGGTCAGCCCCAGCATTTT.

This clone was recorded at least ten times. The chain uses TRBV30 and TRBJ1-1, with D unclear. The CDR3 length is 15 residues. The V and J ends lost 2 bases and 1 base respectively, with 14 bases between them. CDR1 and CDR2 from the germline V gene are GTSNPN and SVGIG (reference sequence). CDR3 nucleotides: TGTGCCTGGAGTCTCCGTAGGGCTTCGAACACTGAAGCTTTCTTT. It translates to CAWSLRRASNTEAFF.

This clone has a single count. Different DNA sequences within this sample yield the same CDR3. The chain employs TRBV4-1 and TRBJ1-1; 8 bases agree with TRBD1. J gave up 4 bases and V 5 bases, and 3 bases lay outside the gene matches. CDR3 size: 13 residues. Per germline, CDR1 MGHRA and CDR2 YSYEKL. In DNA, the CDR3 is TGCGCCAGCAGCAGAACAGGGGGCACTGAAGCTTTCTTT. This sequence encodes CASSRTGGTEAFF.

The V gene is TRBV29-1, the J gene TRBJ2-3; perhaps TRBD1 as D (5 bases). Germline V gene data show CDR1 as SQVTM and CDR2 as ANQGSEA. Trimming removed 4 bases at V and 5 bases at J, with 13 bases between. The length of the CDR3 is 13 residues. CDR3 loop: CSVVGGAIDTQYF. DNA of the CDR3: TGCAGCGTTGTAGGTGGGGCCATAGATACGCAGTATTTT.

The chain recombines TRBV6-1 with TRBJ1-2; 8 bases map to TRBD1. This CDR3 is built from 17 residues. V trimming: 3 bases; J trimming: 4 bases; junction bases outside the gene matches: 13. In germline, CDR1 is MNHNS, CDR2 SASEGT. The CDR3 loop is CASSEILQGGRGYGYTF. CDR3 nucleotides: TGTGCCAGCAGTGAGATATTACAGGGGGGAAGAGGCTATGGCTACACCTTC.

V gene TRBV6-1 combines with J gene TRBJ1-1, with 8 bases matching TRBD1. The germline CDR1 and CDR2 sequences are MNHNS and SASEGT. This CDR3 has 15 amino acids. Trimming at V came to 5 bases and at J to 1 base, leaving 6 bases not matched to a gene. In DNA, the CDR3 is TGTGCCAGCAGTTCGTCCGACAGGGGGAACACTGAAGCTTTCTTT. As protein: CASSSSDRGNTEAFF.

The rearrangement uses TRBV7-8 and TRBJ2-7; D is unresolved. With 0 bases removed from V and 0 bases from J, the gap between germline ends came to 12 bases. The length of the CDR3 is 16 residues. Germline lookup yields CDR1 SGHVS and CDR2 FQNEAQ. The CDR3 sequence: CASSLARGASSYEQYF. CDR3 nucleotide sequence: TGTGCCAGCAGCTTAGCGAGAGGCGCCAGCTCCTACGAGCAGTACTTC. The variable domain in full, completed from reference TRBV7-8 and TRBJ2-7, reads GAGVSQSPRYKVAKRGQDVALRCDPISGHVSLFWYQQALGQGPEFLTYFQNEAQLDKSGLPSDRFFAERPEGSVSTLKIQRTQQEDSAVYLCASSLARGASSYEQYFGPGTRLTVT.

The chain has TRBV6-4 and TRBJ2-4, with D possibly TRBD2 on 5 matching bases. V was pared by 0 bases and J by 7 bases, with 13 bases between. The CDR3 is made up of 15 amino acids. CDR1 and CDR2 (germline): MRHNA, SNTAGT. Here the CDR3 DNA reads TGTGCCAGCAGTGACTCGAATTTTCCGGGGAACATTCAGTACTTC. Protein sequence: CASSDSNFPGNIQYF.

The chain uses TRBV6-5 and TRBJ2-5; D gene uncertain. Germline V gene sequence: CDR1 MNHEY, CDR2 SVGAGI. This CDR3 comprises 13 residues. Trimming removed 7 bases at V and 2 bases at J, with 11 bases between. In DNA, the CDR3 is TGTGCCAGCAACCTTGGACGGCAAGAGACCCAGTACTTC. It encodes CASNLGRQETQYF.

This chain links TRBV4-1 with TRBJ2-7; weak D call: TRBD2 (6 bases). With 1 base removed from V and 6 bases from J, the gap between germline ends came to 16 bases. Germline values: CDR1 MGHRA, CDR2 YSYEKL. This CDR3 region has 15 residues. In DNA form, the CDR3 reads TGCGCCAGCAGCCAAGGTGTCGTGCCCGGGGGCGAGCAGTACTTC. Translating it yields CASSQGVVPGGEQYF.

J is TRBJ1-5 and V is TRBV19, with 10 bases matching TRBD1. After removal of 4 bases from V and 3 bases from J, the junction contained 6 bases not matched to a gene. Germline loops: CDR1 LNHDA, CDR2 SQIVND (reference sequence). The CDR3 is 16 residues long. CDR3 sequence: CASSTLTGGPNQPQHF. DNA for the CDR3: TGTGCCAGTAGTACGCTGACAGGGGGCCCCAATCAGCCCCAGCATTTT. Filled out from reference TRBV19 and TRBJ1-5, the complete variable domain reads DGGITQSPKYLFRKEGQNVTLSCEQNLNHDAMYWYRQDPGQGLRLIYYSQIVNDFQKGDIAEGYSVSREKKESFPLTVTSAQKNPTAFYLCASSTLTGGPNQPQHFGDGTRLSIL.

This clone is a singleton in its sample. The chain has TRBV6-5 and TRBJ1-6; D unresolved. CDR1 is MNHEY and CDR2 is SVGAGI in the germline V gene. This CDR3 is 14 amino acids long. V gave up 6 bases and J gave up 7 bases, with 13 bases separating them. In DNA form, the CDR3 reads TGTGCCAGCAGCATTTCGTCGGGCAATTCACCCCTCCACTTT. The encoded protein is CASSISSGNSPLHF.

The chain's CDR3 is CASSQDAVNTEAFF. The CDR3 coding sequence is TGTGCCAGCAGCCAAGATGCAGTGAACACTGAAGCTTTCTTT. The chain couples TRBV14 to TRBJ1-1; no reliable D call. The V and J ends lost 0 bases and 0 bases respectively, with 5 bases between them. The germline gives CDR1 SGHDN, CDR2 FVKESK. The CDR3 covers 14 residues.

The J gene is TRBJ2-5, the V gene TRBV3-1 (or the pseudogene TRBV3-2); D tentatively fits TRBD1 or TRBD2 (6 bases each). Germline CDR1 LGHDT, CDR2 YNNKEL (reference sequence). CDR3 length equals 14 residues. Trimming took off 1 base at V and 6 bases at J, with 12 bases between the two ends. CDR3: CASSQVRGQKTQYF. DNA of the CDR3: TGTGCCAGCAGCCAAGTCCGGGGGCAAAAGACCCAGTACTTC.

The rearrangement links TRBV27 to TRBJ2-1; TRBD2 aligns across 8 bases. V trimming: 2 bases; J trimming: 3 bases; junction bases outside the gene matches: 9. Germline lookup yields CDR1 MNHEY and CDR2 SMNVEV (reference sequence). The CDR3 is 17 residues long. The CDR3 region has the DNA TGTGCCAGCAGTTTACTCCTAACTAGCGGTTTCTACAATGAGCAGTTCTTC. Protein: CASSLLLTSGFYNEQFF.

The chain employs TRBV5-1 and TRBJ2-3; D possibly corresponds to TRBD2 (6 bases). Trimming cost V 2 bases and J 0 bases, with 13 bases left between them. Germline lookup yields CDR1 SGHRS and CDR2 YFSETQ. This CDR3 contains 16 residues. The CDR3 DNA follows: TGCGCCAGCAGCTTTTCGGTGGCGGGGAGCACAGATACGCAGTATTTT. As protein: CASSFSVAGSTDTQYF. The variable domain in full, completed from reference TRBV5-1 and TRBJ2-3, reads KAGVTQTPRYLIKTRGQQVTLSCSPISGHRSVSWYQQTPGQGLQFLFEYFSETQRNKGNFPGRFSGRQFSNSRSEMNVSTLELGDSALYLCASSFSVAGSTDTQYFGPGTRLTVL.

This chain joins TRBV19 and TRBJ2-7, with 9 nucleotides matching TRBD1. V was pared by 5 bases and J by 2 bases, with 7 bases of the junction left unmatched. The CDR3 totals 15 residues. Germline loops: CDR1 LNHDA, CDR2 SQIVND (reference sequence). Here the CDR3 reads CASSPRDRATYEQYF. CDR3 nucleotide sequence: TGTGCCAGTAGTCCAAGGGACAGGGCGACCTACGAGCAGTACTTC.

This clone was picked up one time. The rearrangement links TRBV20-1 to TRBJ1-1, with a weak D call TRBD1 (5 bases). Between the trimmed V and J ends, which lost 3 bases and 2 bases, there was a span of 13 bases. CDR3 length: 14 residues. Germline CDR1 DFQATT, CDR2 SNEGSKA (reference sequence). CDR3 region: CSASISGGNTEAFF. The CDR3 DNA reads TGCAGTGCTAGTATTTCCGGGGGAAACACTGAAGCTTTCTTT.

The gene calls are TRBV5-1 and TRBJ1-1; TRBD1 matches 8 bases. Trimming took 2 bases from V and 1 from J; bases not matched to a gene: 4. From germline, CDR1 is SGHRS and CDR2 YFSETQ. CDR3 length equals 15 residues. The CDR3 loop is CASSFPGQENTEAFF. The CDR3 region has the DNA TGCGCCAGCAGCTTTCCGGGACAGGAGAACACTGAAGCTTTCTTT.

This clone was recorded only once. The chain couples TRBV28 to TRBJ2-7; TRBD1 is a possible D gene (6 bases). Germline CDR1 and CDR2: MDHEN and SYDVKM. V was trimmed by 10 bases and J by 0 bases, leaving 13 bases between them. There are 13 residues in the CDR3. This CDR3 reads CATRRGLSYEQYF. The CDR3 coding sequence is TGTGCCACCCGCAGGGGCCTCTCCTACGAGCAGTACTTC.

This clone has just one count. V usage is TRBV4-1 and J usage is TRBJ2-7; the match to TRBD1 covers 7 bases. In germline, CDR1 is MGHRA, CDR2 YSYEKL. Trimming cost V 3 bases and J 3 bases; bases outside gene matches: 5. CDR3 size: 14 residues. CDR3 loop: CASSHAGTDYEQYF. CDR3 sequence (DNA): TGCGCCAGCAGCCATGCCGGGACAGACTACGAGCAGTACTTC.

The rearrangement uses TRBV12-3 or TRBV12-4 and TRBJ2-6; D not certain. The CDR3 sequence is 13 residues long. Trimming pared 6 bases from V and 5 bases from J, leaving 8 bases between. The CDR3 sequence: CASRPARANVLTF. CDR3 DNA sequence: TGTGCCAGCAGACCTGCTAGGGCCAACGTCCTGACTTTC.

CDR3 amino acids: CASSAPGGGANSPLHF. CDR3 bases: TGTGCCAGCAGTGCCCCCGGAGGGGGGGCCAATTCACCCCTCCACTTT. V gene TRBV6-2 or TRBV6-3 combines with J gene TRBJ1-6; tentative D call: TRBD1 (6 bases). The germline gives CDR1 MNHEY, CDR2 SVGEGT. Trimming shortened V by 5 bases and J by 7 bases, and 18 bases separated the two germline ends. This CDR3 has 16 residues.

The V and J genes are TRBV5-1 and TRBJ1-2, with a tentative D call TRBD1 (5 bases). CDR3 length equals 14 residues. The germline CDR1 and CDR2 sequences are SGHRS and YFSETQ. V was shortened by 4 bases and J by 7 bases, with 17 bases between the two germline ends. The CDR3 protein is CASSPNGGDAGYTF. The CDR3 nucleotides are TGCGCCAGCAGCCCCAACGGGGGAGACGCTGGCTACACCTTC. The whole variable domain, remainder taken from reference TRBV5-1 and TRBJ1-2, is KAGVTQTPRYLIKTRGQQVTLSCSPISGHRSVSWYQQTPGQGLQFLFEYFSETQRNKGNFPGRFSGRQFSNSRSEMNVSTLELGDSALYLCASSPNGGDAGYTFGSGTRLTVV.

The chain joins TRBV10-1 to TRBJ2-2; D call uncertain. The CDR3 length is 12 residues. Germline assignment: CDR1 WNHNN and CDR2 SYGVQD (reference sequence). V was shortened by 3 bases and J by 2 bases, with 1 base between the two germline ends. The CDR3 DNA follows: TGCGCCAGCAGTGAAAACACCGGGGAGCTGTTTTTT. Encoded protein: CASSENTGELFF.

The rearrangement uses TRBV28 and TRBJ2-7; 10 bases map to TRBD2. The junction had 3 bases not matched to a gene; V was cut back by 11 bases and J by 2 bases. Germline V gives CDR1 MDHEN, CDR2 SYDVKM. There are 12 residues in the CDR3. The CDR3 nucleotides read TGTGCCGTTACTAGCGGGGCCTACGAGCAGTACTTC. Amino acids: CAVTSGAYEQYF.

The chain links TRBV9 to TRBJ1-1; D possibly corresponds to TRBD1 (6 bases). Trimming stripped 4 bases from V and 4 bases from J, with 11 bases between. The CDR3 loop spans 13 amino acids. Germline CDR1 reads SGDLS; CDR2 reads YYNGEE. The DNA of the CDR3 is TGTGCCAGCAGCCAAGGACAGTCCACTGAAGCTTTCTTT. Translation: CASSQGQSTEAFF.

The chain employs TRBV2 and TRBJ2-3; 8 nucleotides line up with TRBD2. This CDR3 spans 13 amino acids. V gave up 8 bases and J gave up 5 bases; unmatched junction bases: 6. Germline V CDR1 and CDR2: SNHLY, FYNNEI. The CDR3 DNA reads TGTGCCAGCCGCCTCGGGGGGGGAGATACGCAGTATTTT. It encodes CASRLGGGDTQYF.

The chain carries TRBV3-1 (or the pseudogene TRBV3-2) and TRBJ2-2; 9 bases align to TRBD1. The germline V gene has CDR1 LGHDT and CDR2 YNNKEL (reference sequence). The V segment lost 3 bases and the J segment 4 bases; nucleotides outside the gene matches: 6. The CDR3 length is 16 residues. The CDR3 here is CASSQGGQGATGELFF. The CDR3 DNA reads as TGTGCCAGCAGCCAGGGGGGACAGGGAGCCACCGGGGAGCTGTTTTTT.

The chain links TRBV11-3 to TRBJ2-1; D is perhaps TRBD1 or TRBD2 (6 bases each). This CDR3 is 14 amino acids long. V was trimmed by 6 bases and J by 3 bases, leaving 12 bases between them. Germline V gene lookup returns CDR1 SGHNT and CDR2 YENEEA. Here the CDR3 DNA reads TGTGCCAGCAGTAAGGGGGGAGACTACAATGAGCAGTTCTTC. It yields the protein CASSKGGDYNEQFF.